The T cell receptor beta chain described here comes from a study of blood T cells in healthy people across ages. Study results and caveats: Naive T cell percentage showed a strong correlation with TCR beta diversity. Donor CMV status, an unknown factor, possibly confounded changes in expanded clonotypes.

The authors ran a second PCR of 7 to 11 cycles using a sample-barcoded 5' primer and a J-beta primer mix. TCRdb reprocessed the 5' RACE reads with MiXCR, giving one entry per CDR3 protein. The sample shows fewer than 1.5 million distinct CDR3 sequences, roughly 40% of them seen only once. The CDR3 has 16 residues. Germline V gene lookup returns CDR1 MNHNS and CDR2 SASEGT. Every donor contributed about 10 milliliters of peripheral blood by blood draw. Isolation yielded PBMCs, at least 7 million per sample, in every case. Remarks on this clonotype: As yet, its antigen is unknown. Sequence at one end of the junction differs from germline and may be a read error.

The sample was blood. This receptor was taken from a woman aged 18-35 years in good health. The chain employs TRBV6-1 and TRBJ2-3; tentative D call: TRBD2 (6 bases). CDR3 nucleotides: TGTGCCAGCAGTGATTCTGGAGGGACTGGCACAGCTACGCAGTATTTT. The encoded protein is CASSDSGGTGTATQYF.